This record covers a single T cell receptor (beta chain). The sample originates from a study of blood T cell repertoires in COVID-19. About the research overall: Nucleic acid was either cDNA or gDNA, and it came from T cells, B-cell-depleted T cells, or PBMCs.

The data were produced by immunoSEQ multiplex PCR, yet TCRdb's version contains in-frame clones alone and is incomplete. This sample has fewer than 400,000 clones, with 80% to 90% found just once. The CDR3 has 16 residues. The germline CDR1 and CDR2 sequences are MNHEY and SMNVEV (reference sequence). The V end lost 1 base, the J end lost 3 bases, and 15 bases lay between the germline ends. The TCR was taken from a man in his thirties or forties who had recovered from COVID-19. Input material: PBMCs or T cells enriched from blood (not recorded which). J is TRBJ2-5 and V is TRBV27; TRBD2 might be the D (6 bases). CDR3 amino acids: CASSLFGWSGEETQYF. The DNA of the CDR3 is TGTGCCAGCAGTTTATTTGGTTGGTCGGGGGAAGAGACCCAGTACTTC.